Here is one T cell receptor (beta chain) with its context. An end of the junction does not agree with germline; a read error may underlie this. This record comes from a study of OX40 agonist ivuxolimab in advanced cancers. The repertoire was sequenced with immunoSEQ multiplex PCR; TCRdb's copy has only in-frame clones and lacks some. The profile covers 65,000 to 95,000 clones, with approximately 89% appearing a single time and roughly 0.2% taken by the ten largest. Germline CDR1 reads MDHEN; CDR2 reads SYDVKM. This CDR3 is 15 amino acids long. The J gene is TRBJ2-3, the V gene TRBV28; the match to TRBD2 covers 9 bases. The receptor's source is an adult with an advanced solid tumor such as melanoma, head and neck, liver or kidney cancer. The sample in question was CD4+ or CD8+ T cells sorted from blood, obtained in a trial of the OX40 agonist ivuxolimab. Here the CDR3 reads CASSLGGTSIDTQYF. The CDR3 DNA reads as TGTGCCAGCAGTTTAGGGGGGACTAGCATAGATACGCAGTATTTT.